The source of this T cell receptor beta chain is a study of regulatory T cells in long-lasting Graves disease. Time point described: newly diagnosed GD, antithyroid drugs for less than 3 months. PBMC-derived RNA was used for the TCR library. This clonotype was counted between two and nine times. Sequencing libraries for TCR beta were prepared with iRepertoire HTBI primers and Arm-PCR of CDR3 regions. Each CDR3 protein gets one entry after TCRdb re-called the multiplex PCR reads with MiXCR. The data show 350,000 to 550,000 distinct CDR3 sequences, about 15% seen once. The data also belong to a second study, concerning T cells in Graves' hyperthyroidism and ophthalmopathy.

The sequence derives from a woman aged 18-29 years with Graves disease. This sample comprised peripheral blood mononuclear cells (PBMCs), obtained at new diagnosis, from a patient treated with antithyroid drugs.

For the CDR3, the DNA is TGTGCCAGCAGTCGCCACAGGGACATGAACACTGAAGCTTTCTTT. This codes for CASSRHRDMNTEAFF. The chain combines TRBV6-1 with TRBJ1-1; the D gene is possibly TRBD1 (6 bases). The CDR3 covers 15 residues. V was cut by 5 bases and J by 0 bases, with 13 bases left in between. Germline V lookup: CDR1 MNHNS, CDR2 SASEGT.